The T cell receptor beta chain under discussion was sequenced for a study of metastatic and nonmetastatic thyroid tumors. Study background: Patients with malignant and benign thyroid disease provided blood and tumor or nodule tissue, whose repertoires were compared. Overall study findings and caveats: In both blood and tumor samples, TCR beta diversity was reported significantly higher for malignant than benign nodules.

This clone was seen many times. Antigen: not known. There were no patients who had received any treatment before thyroid surgery. TCRdb re-called the PCR reads with MiXCR. Of around 25,000 clones listed, 20% to 25% were seen once; the top ten hold 4.4%. Germline V CDR1 and CDR2: SGHNT, YENEEA. V was trimmed by 5 bases and J by 4 bases, leaving 17 bases between them. The CDR3 consists of 15 residues. The chain joins TRBV11-3 to TRBJ2-5; perhaps TRBD2 as D (7 bases). The specimen was adjacent normal tissue. This receptor was obtained from a female donor with papillary thyroid cancer or a benign thyroid nodule (not recorded which). Some clones in this sample may be carry-over from other donors' samples. Written as DNA, the CDR3 is TGTGCCAGCAGCCACAGGGAGGGAGGGCGAGAGACCCAGTACTTC. Amino acid sequence: CASSHREGGRETQYF.